This TCR beta chain stems from a study of vaccination and CD4 T cells after COVID-19. At the level of the study: Stimuli were overlapping spike peptide pools of SARS-CoV-2 and three common cold coronaviruses (HCoV-NL63, HCoV-OC43, HCoV-229E).

Cultured CD4+ T cell DNA underwent sequencing with the Oncomine TCR Beta short-read assay. In this case, cultured CD4+ T cells provided the extracted genomic DNA. TCRdb re-analysed the PCR reads in MiXCR, keeping a single row per CDR3 protein. The sample records about 11,000 distinct CDR3 sequences, around 59% being singletons. Treatment reported: approximately 11-day PBMC culture with coronavirus spike peptide pools or control peptides (ViraFEST assay). With regard to this clonotype: The target antigen is unknown.

Sequenced sample: CD4+ T cells from blood, cultured in vitro. The sequence came from a human donor who had recovered from COVID-19.

CDR3 in amino acids: CASSRTGRSGNTIYF. CDR3 DNA: TGTGCCAGCAGCCGTACAGGGCGCTCTGGAAACACCATATATTTT. V gene TRBV7-9 combines with J gene TRBJ1-3, with TRBD1 as a possible D gene (6 bases). The germline V and J ends were trimmed by 5 bases and 0 bases, with 11 bases remaining between them. CDR1 is SEHNR, CDR2 FQNEAQ, per germline (reference sequence). CDR3 length: 15 amino acids.